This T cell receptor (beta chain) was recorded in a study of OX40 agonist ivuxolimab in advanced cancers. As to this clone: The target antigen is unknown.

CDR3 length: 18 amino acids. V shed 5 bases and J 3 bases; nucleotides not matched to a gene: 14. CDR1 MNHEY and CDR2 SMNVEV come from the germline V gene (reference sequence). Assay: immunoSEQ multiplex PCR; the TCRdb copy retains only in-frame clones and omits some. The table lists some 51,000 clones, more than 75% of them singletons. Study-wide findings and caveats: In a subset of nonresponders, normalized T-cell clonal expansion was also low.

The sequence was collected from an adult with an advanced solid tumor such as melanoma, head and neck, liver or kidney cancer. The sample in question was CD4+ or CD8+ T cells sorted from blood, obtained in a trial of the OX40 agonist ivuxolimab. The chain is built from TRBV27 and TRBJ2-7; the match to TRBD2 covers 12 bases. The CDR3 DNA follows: TGTGCCAGCAGTCCACCCAGACTAGCGGGGGCCCCATACTACGAGCAGTACTTC. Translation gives CASSPPRLAGAPYYEQYF.